Included here is one T cell receptor (beta chain) sequence, with context. Antigen unknown. Amplification used 60 Vbeta primers and 13 Jbeta primers. Original processing methods: Some 10 million of about 88 million unique TCR beta chains were shared, per a later count. Repertoires were generated with immunoSEQ multiplex PCR, while TCRdb's copy carries only in-frame clones and drops some. V and J calls and clone size come straight from that table; D and trimming were deduced from the DNA. The sample shows some 120,000 clones, roughly four fifths of them seen only once. This sample was taken from a study of cytomegalovirus exposure and HLA in healthy donors. Overall study results and limits: Specific recognition of CMV antigens was confirmed in vitro for a few chains (all CMV-associated).

Germline V gene lookup returns CDR1 SEHNR and CDR2 FQNEAQ (reference sequence). The CDR3 extends over 15 amino acids. Germline trimming cut 5 bases from V and 4 bases from J; bases unmatched to any gene: 9. Sequences were obtained from PBMCs. This TCR came from a man younger than 35 in good health and CMV-seronegative. J is TRBJ2-3 and V is TRBV7-9; 7 bases agree with TRBD2. The CDR3 DNA is TGTGCCAGCAGCCTACCGGGGGGTGTGGCAGATACGCAGTATTTT. It translates to CASSLPGGVADTQYF.